What follows are 20 T cell receptor beta chains derived from one specimen sequenced in a study of T cells in tuberculosis. Data came from immunoSEQ multiplex PCR; TCRdb stores just in-frame clones and leaves some out. The sample records tens of thousands of clones, around 90% being singletons. The time point here: new active TB diagnosis, blood taken before or within 7 days of starting treatment. The specimen was PBMCs, collected at tuberculosis diagnosis. The source of these receptors is an adult with tuberculosis. Some clones in this sample may be carry-over from other donors' samples.

The genes are TRBV14 and TRBJ2-1, with 9 bases matching TRBD2. V was pared by 5 bases and J by 3 bases, with 20 bases of the junction left unmatched. The CDR3 length is 20 residues. CDR1 and CDR2 from the germline V gene are SGHDN and FVKESK. The CDR3 loop reads CASSKSNPGLASSIYNEQFF. The DNA of the CDR3 is TGTGCCAGCAGCAAATCGAACCCGGGACTAGCCTCGTCTATCTACAATGAGCAGTTCTTC.

The genes are TRBV6-5 and TRBJ2-7; tentative D call: TRBD1 (6 bases). CDR1 MNHEY and CDR2 SVGAGI come from the germline V gene. The ends were cut back, 6 bases at V and 4 bases at J, with 10 bases in the middle. The CDR3 has 12 amino acids. In DNA, the CDR3 is TGTGCCAGCAGCTCCCAGGGGTACGAGCAGTACTTC. It is translated as CASSSQGYEQYF.

The chain links TRBV11-2 to TRBJ2-1; 7 bases match TRBD1. V dropped 5 bases and J dropped 4; count of bases not matched to a gene: 17. The germline V gene has CDR1 SGHAT and CDR2 FQNNGV. This CDR3 spans 18 amino acids. The CDR3: CASSPERIGRGSYNEQFF. The CDR3, as DNA: TGTGCCAGCAGCCCCGAGAGAATTGGCAGGGGGTCTTACAATGAGCAGTTCTTC.

This chain joins TRBV28 and TRBJ1-3, with a possible D match to TRBD1 (5 bases). This CDR3 is 14 amino acids long. Germline V CDR1 and CDR2: MDHEN, SYDVKM. V lost 8 bases and J 0 bases, leaving 11 bases between the germline ends. The CDR3: CASEDRASGNTIYF. CDR3 nucleotides: TGTGCCAGCGAAGACAGAGCCTCTGGAAACACCATATATTTT.

The CDR3 is CAISTGAITDYGYTF. In nucleotides, the CDR3 is TGTGCCATCTCGACAGGAGCGATTACTGACTATGGCTACACCTTC. The chain employs TRBV10-3 and TRBJ1-2; a weak D match, TRBD1 (6 bases). The germline V gene encodes CDR1 ENHRY and CDR2 SYGVKD. V was trimmed by 8 bases and J by 3 bases, leaving 19 bases between them. The CDR3 is 15 residues long.

This chain connects TRBV14 to TRBJ2-7; possibly TRBD2 for D (5 bases). The CDR3 is made up of 14 amino acids. The germline gives CDR1 SGHDN, CDR2 FVKESK. The germline V and J ends were trimmed by 4 bases and 6 bases, with 16 bases remaining between them. CDR3 residues: CASSRGSWALEQYF. CDR3 bases: TGTGCCAGCAGCCGAGGGTCATGGGCTCTCGAGCAGTACTTC.

V gene TRBV29-1 combines with J gene TRBJ1-2; 8 nucleotides line up with TRBD1. With V trimmed by 5 bases and J by 7 bases, 9 bases remained unmatched. CDR1 and CDR2 (germline): SQVTM, ANQGSEA. CDR3 size: 13 residues. CDR3 loop: CSVISGGGSGYTF. The CDR3 region has the DNA TGCAGCGTTATCTCAGGGGGCGGTAGTGGCTACACCTTC.

CDR3 amino acids: CASSLVDRTSGGGREQYF. The CDR3 bases are TGTGCCAGCAGCTTAGTTGACAGGACTAGCGGGGGGGGCCGGGAGCAGTACTTC. J is TRBJ2-7 and V is TRBV7-2; TRBD2 aligns across 15 bases. CDR1 is SGHTA, CDR2 FQGNSA, per germline. The CDR3 spans 18 residues. V trimming: 1 base; J trimming: 7 bases; junction bases outside the gene matches: 11.

This sequence joins TRBV11-2 and TRBJ2-7; 10 bases line up with TRBD2. Germline V lookup: CDR1 SGHAT, CDR2 FQNNGV. The V gene end was trimmed by 5 bases and the J gene end by 1 base; junction bases not matched to a gene: 5. The CDR3 spans 15 residues. DNA of the CDR3: TGTGCCAGCAGCCTCACTAGCGGGGATTCCTACGAGCAGTACTTC. It encodes CASSLTSGDSYEQYF.

Only one count was recorded for this clone. The germline gene is not matched at one end of the junction; a read error may be the cause. Here the CDR3 reads CASTGGTDTQYF. For the CDR3, the DNA is TGCGCCAGTACAGGGGGCACCGATACGCAGTATTTT. The rearrangement joins TRBV10-1 to TRBJ2-3; TRBD1 aligns across 9 bases. CDR3 length equals 12 residues. CDR1 is WNHNN, CDR2 SYGVQD, per germline (reference sequence).

This clone was observed a single time. The chain recombines TRBV29-1 with TRBJ1-1, with D hard to call. Germline V gives CDR1 SQVTM, CDR2 ANQGSEA. The length of the CDR3 is 18 residues. V lost 4 bases to trimming and J lost 5 bases, with 29 bases between them. The CDR3 loop reads CSVVGTWGLPGEYTEAFF. The CDR3 DNA reads as TGCAGCGTTGTCGGAACTTGGGGATTACCGGGAGAATATACTGAAGCTTTCTTT. The full variable domain, with the rest looked up from reference TRBV29-1 and TRBJ1-1, is SAVISQKPSRDICQRGTSLTIQCQVDSQVTMMFWYRQQPGQSLTLIATANQGSEATYESGFVIDKFPISRPNLTFSTLTVSNMSPEDSSIYLCSVVGTWGLPGEYTEAFFGQGTRLTVV.

This clone was recorded once. The gene calls are TRBV7-9 and TRBJ2-3; the match to TRBD2 covers 12 bases. The junction had 6 bases not matched to a gene; V was cut back by 6 bases and J by 5 bases. The CDR3 covers 15 residues. Germline V gene lookup returns CDR1 SEHNR and CDR2 FQNEAQ (reference sequence). In DNA form, the CDR3 reads TGTGCCAGCAGGGCTAGCGGGGGGGCGAGAGATACGCAGTATTTT. Its protein is CASRASGGARDTQYF.

The rearrangement uses TRBV7-9 and TRBJ1-4, with D tentatively TRBD1 (6 bases). This CDR3 comprises 15 residues. CDR1 and CDR2 from the germline V gene are SEHNR and FQNEAQ (reference sequence). V lost 7 bases and J 7 bases, leaving 19 bases between the germline ends. CDR3 loop: CASNPVGLGAEKLFF. CDR3 DNA sequence: TGTGCCAGCAACCCGGTGGGCTTGGGGGCTGAAAAACTGTTTTTT.

The table lists this clone with a count of one. This chain uses TRBV2 with TRBJ1-5, with a tentative D call TRBD1 (5 bases). Germline V lookup: CDR1 SNHLY, CDR2 FYNNEI. The CDR3 totals 14 residues. Deletions cut 9 bases from V and 2 bases from J, with 14 bases between. Written as DNA, the CDR3 is TGTGCCAGTCTGGGGCACCGTGGCAATCAGCCCCAGCATTTT. This gives the protein CASLGHRGNQPQHF.

V and J are TRBV18 and TRBJ2-7; 7 positions match TRBD1. V gave up 2 bases and J gave up 4 bases; unmatched junction bases: 8. The CDR3 is made up of 15 amino acids. Germline V gene lookup returns CDR1 KGHSH and CDR2 LQKENI. The CDR3 protein is CASSPRQGLSYEQYF. Here the CDR3 DNA reads TGTGCCAGCTCACCAAGACAGGGTCTATCGTACGAGCAGTACTTC.

The chain uses TRBV21-1 and TRBJ2-7; TRBD2, as called in the table, went unchecked against the DNA. TRBV21-1 is deemed a pseudogene. CDR3 length equals 16 residues. Here the CDR3 DNA reads TGTGCCAGCAGCAGGGATAGCGGGGGGCTCTCCTACGAGCAGTACTTC. Its translation: CASSRDSGGLSYEQYF.

This chain links TRBV5-4 with TRBJ2-2; 7 bases are shared with TRBD2. Germline V gene sequence: CDR1 SGHNT, CDR2 YYREEE (reference sequence). Losses at the gene ends were 2 bases for V and 5 bases for J; bases not matched to a gene: 3. This CDR3 contains 14 residues. The CDR3 region is CASSLTAGTGELFF. CDR3 in DNA: TGTGCCAGCAGCTTAACAGCGGGGACCGGGGAGCTGTTTTTT.

The rearrangement joins TRBV6-5 to TRBJ1-1, with 8 bases identical to TRBD1. V shed 2 bases, J shed 4 bases, and the junction held 9 bases outside the gene matches. Germline V gene data show CDR1 as MNHEY and CDR2 as SVGAGI. This CDR3 has 16 residues. DNA for the CDR3: TGTGCCAGCAGTTACACGACAGGGGTGGGGACCACTGAAGCTTTCTTT. This sequence encodes CASSYTTGVGTTEAFF.

This chain uses TRBV4-2 with TRBJ2-1, with 8 positions matching TRBD1. After removal of 5 bases from V and 4 bases from J, the junction contained 4 bases not matched to a gene. In germline, CDR1 is LGHNA, CDR2 YNFKEQ. CDR3 length equals 14 residues. The CDR3 nucleotides read TGTGCCAGCAGCGATCGGACAGGGTACAATGAGCAGTTCTTC. Protein: CASSDRTGYNEQFF.

V and J are TRBV2 and TRBJ2-2; TRBD1 matches at 7 bases. Germline V gene lookup returns CDR1 SNHLY and CDR2 FYNNEI. V was pared by 5 bases and J by 5 bases, with 11 bases of the junction left unmatched. The CDR3 is 16 residues long. The CDR3 bases are TGTGCCAGCAGTTTTTCCGGGACAGATTTGACCGGGGAGCTGTTTTTT. This encodes CASSFSGTDLTGELFF.